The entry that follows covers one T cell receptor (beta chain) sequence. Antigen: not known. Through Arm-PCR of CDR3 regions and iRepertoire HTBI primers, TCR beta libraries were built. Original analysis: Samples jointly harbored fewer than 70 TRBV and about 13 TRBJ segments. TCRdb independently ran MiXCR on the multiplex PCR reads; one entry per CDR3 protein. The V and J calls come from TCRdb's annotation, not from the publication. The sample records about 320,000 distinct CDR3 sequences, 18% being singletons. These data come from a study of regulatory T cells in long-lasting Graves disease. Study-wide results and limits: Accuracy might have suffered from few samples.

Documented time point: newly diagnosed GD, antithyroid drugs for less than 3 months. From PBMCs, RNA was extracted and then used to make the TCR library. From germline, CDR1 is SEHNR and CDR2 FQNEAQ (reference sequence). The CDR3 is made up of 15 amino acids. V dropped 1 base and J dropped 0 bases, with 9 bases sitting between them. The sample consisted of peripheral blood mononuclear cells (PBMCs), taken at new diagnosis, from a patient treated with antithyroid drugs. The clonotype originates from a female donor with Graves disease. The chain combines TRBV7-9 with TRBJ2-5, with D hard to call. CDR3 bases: TGTGCCAGCAGCTTAGGGGGTGAATACCAAGAGACCCAGTACTTC. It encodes CASSLGGEYQETQYF.